These T cell receptor beta chains were read from a single sample in a study of T cell changes during pregnancy in multiple sclerosis. Data came from immunoSEQ multiplex PCR; TCRdb stores just in-frame clones and leaves some out. The sample yields about 49,000 clones, around nine tenths seen once. Sequencing was performed on CD4+ T cells from peripheral blood mononuclear cells, taken in the second trimester of pregnancy. The receptors were sampled from a female donor in good health, enrolled as a control in a pregnancy study. Both conserved end residues are part of each CDR3.

>TRBV5-4|TRBJ1-1
CASSSPRGLNTEAFF
>TRBV5-1|TRBJ1-2
CATGDSYGYTF
>TRBV6-5|TRBJ2-1
CASSYQNDYDEQFF
>TRBV7-2|TRBJ2-5
CASSRDLQETQYF
>TRBV19|TRBJ1-1
CASRTTGGTEAFF
>TRBV18|TRBJ2-7
CASSPLTAGEQYF
>TRBV7-6|TRBJ1-1
CASSSDRGLGDTEAFF
>TRBV30|TRBJ1-2
CAWKSQGASGYTF
>TRBV27|TRBJ2-1
CASRSTSSGNEQFF
>TRBV29-1|TRBJ2-6
CSVGLRNSGANVLTF
>TRBV11-1|TRBJ2-5
CASSFNSGGQETQYF
>TRBV19|TRBJ1-1
CASHHIGGSMNTEAFF
>TRBV7-9|TRBJ2-1
CASSSATSGVVNEQFF
>TRBV6-1|TRBJ1-4
CASSDPGLTNEKLFF
>TRBV6-4|TRBJ2-7
CASSDRITPGGETILSLPYEQYF
>TRBV5-4|TRBJ1-1
CASSPDLGRYTEAFF
>TRBV15|TRBJ2-7
CATSRDPRTSYEQYF
>TRBV2|TRBJ1-2
CASSVDRDYGYTF
>TRBV27|TRBJ2-2
CASTDSGTGVNTGELFF
>TRBV7-2|TRBJ1-5
CASSRDPGYRQPQHF
>TRBV19|TRBJ1-3
CASSRPGWLTGNTIYF
>TRBV7-2|TRBJ2-1
CASSATGGASYNEQFF
>TRBV2|TRBJ2-3
CASSEGGGSTDTQYF
>TRBV6-5|TRBJ2-1
CASSFLTSGANNEQFF
>TRBV6-5|TRBJ2-7
CASSTSGRVEQYF
>TRBV11-3|TRBJ1-5
CASSLDPEQPQHF
>TRBV6-1|TRBJ2-2
CASRPQGAGELFF
>TRBV15|TRBJ1-5
CATSGGTGGSQPQHF
>TRBV7-2|TRBJ2-1
CASSFDRAHNEQFF
>TRBV4-1|TRBJ1-1
CASSQSLTQGGTEAFF
>TRBV2|TRBJ1-3
CASSNTGTGSGNTIYF
>TRBV7-2|TRBJ2-7
CASSLEATGPWYEQYF
>TRBV4-2|TRBJ2-7
CASSQASDLTYEQYF
>TRBV6-5|TRBJ1-1
CASSYHKKGSTEAFF
>TRBV19|TRBJ1-5
CASSLGALNQPQHF
>TRBV7-6|TRBJ1-4
CASSRTDATNEKLFF
>TRBV29-1|TRBJ1-5
CSVAIGGDNQPQHF
>TRBV18|TRBJ2-6
CASSASGGSGANVLTF
>TRBV19|TRBJ2-7
CASSIWAGGSYEQYF
>TRBV10-3|TRBJ2-6
CAINQQDGKSGANVLTF
>TRBV6-5|TRBJ1-2
CASSSLGQGIHTF
>TRBV18|TRBJ1-2
CASSLTGFKNYGYTF
>TRBV7-6|TRBJ1-1
CASSLAALTTGAFF
>TRBV27|TRBJ1-3
CASRRVSGNTIYF
>TRBV7-3|TRBJ1-2
CASSQGGTGGGYTF
>TRBV6-4|TRBJ1-6
CASKDDRGNSPLHF
>TRBV14|TRBJ2-3
CASSQDKTGWRTDTQYF
>TRBV6-5|TRBJ2-5
CASSSIDREETQYF
>TRBV4-3|TRBJ2-7
CASSRAEARYEQYF
>TRBV7-6|TRBJ2-1
CASSSLPAGNVRQGEQFF
>TRBV6-1|TRBJ2-3
CASRLAETSTDTQYF
>TRBV30|TRBJ2-4
CAWSPQVGTGNIQYF
>TRBV5-5|TRBJ2-1
CASSLGWLNRGIDEQFF
>TRBV2|TRBJ1-2
CASSVGGDGYTF